The subject of this entry is one T cell receptor beta chain. As yet, its antigen is unknown. The PCR contained 60 Vbeta and 13 Jbeta primers. Some clones are missing from TCRdb's copy, which holds only in-frame ones; the method was immunoSEQ multiplex PCR. The table has 180,000 or so clones, 65% to 85% seen once. This specimen belongs to a study of cytomegalovirus exposure and HLA in healthy donors. Across the study: Sequencing of about 179 million T cells in an earlier analysis found around 120 million unique TCR beta sequences. Broader study findings: V- and J-gene trimming of TCR beta was linked (in a later analysis) to a missense DCLRE1C variant. As was reported, the classifier diagnosed cytomegalovirus status with high specificity and sensitivity.

V was clipped by 1 base and J by 8 bases; unmatched bases: 9. The CDR3 totals 15 residues. The germline V gene encodes CDR1 SGHTS and CDR2 YDEGEE. The TCR sequence derives from a female donor in good health and CMV-seronegative. What was sequenced was PBMCs. V usage is TRBV5-8 and J usage is TRBJ2-1; 7 nucleotides align to TRBD2. The CDR3 nucleotides read TGTGCCAGCAGCTTGATCGGGGGGTACACCGATGAGCAGTTCTTC. It yields the protein CASSLIGGYTDEQFF.